These 25 T cell receptor beta chains were all obtained from the same sample, sequenced in a study of blood T cell repertoires in COVID-19. TCRdb keeps only in-frame clones here, not all; method: immunoSEQ multiplex PCR. The table shows tens of thousands of clones, with approximately 80% occurring only once. The sequenced material came from peripheral blood. These receptors came from a woman older than 75 with acute or convalescent COVID-19.

The chain employs TRBV6-5 and TRBJ2-1; 10 nucleotides match TRBD2. The CDR3 is 16 amino acids. Germline CDR1 and CDR2: MNHEY and SVGAGI. V shed 2 bases, J shed 3 bases, and the junction held 4 bases outside the gene matches. The CDR3 nucleotides read TGTGCCAGCAGTTACATTAGCGGGGGGTACTACAATGAGCAGTTCTTC. Translating gives CASSYISGGYYNEQFF.

V and J are TRBV4-2 and TRBJ1-3; tentative D call: TRBD1 (5 bases). Deletions cut 0 bases from V and 3 bases from J, with 15 bases between. Germline-derived CDR1 and CDR2 are LGHNA and YNFKEQ. The CDR3 spans 17 residues. CDR3 in DNA: TGTGCCAGCAGCCAAGAACTGCGGGGGTTGAATGGAAACACCATATATTTT. This codes for CASSQELRGLNGNTIYF.

CDR3 in amino acids: CASSDRRAGTEAFF. The CDR3 DNA follows: TGTGCCAGCAGTGACCGACGGGCGGGCACTGAAGCTTTCTTT. The rearrangement links TRBV2 to TRBJ1-1; D gene uncertain. Trimming shortened V by 3 bases and J by 4 bases, and 12 bases separated the two germline ends. Germline lookup yields CDR1 SNHLY and CDR2 FYNNEI. This CDR3 has 14 amino acids.

This clone occurred once. V gene TRBV7-9 combines with J gene TRBJ1-5, with TRBD1 as a possible D gene (6 bases). This CDR3 spans 16 amino acids. The germline V and J ends were trimmed by 0 bases and 5 bases, with 14 bases remaining between them. Germline loops: CDR1 SEHNR, CDR2 FQNEAQ (reference sequence). The CDR3 bases are TGTGCCAGCAGCTTAGCTCTAACAGGGAACGATCAGCCCCAGCATTTT. It is translated as CASSLALTGNDQPQHF. The whole variable domain, remainder taken from reference TRBV7-9 and TRBJ1-5, is DTGVSQNPRHKITKRGQNVTFRCDPISEHNRLYWYRQTLGQGPEFLTYFQNEAQLEKSRLLSDRFSAERPKGSFSTLEIQRTEQGDSAMYLCASSLALTGNDQPQHFGDGTRLSIL.

The chain carries TRBV5-1 and TRBJ2-3; TRBD1 agrees at 10 bases. The CDR3 is 15 amino acids. With 3 bases clipped from V and 5 bases from J, the junction kept 6 bases outside the gene matches. Germline values: CDR1 SGHRS, CDR2 YFSETQ. The CDR3 region is CASSSAGTGEDTQYF. The CDR3 region has the DNA TGCGCCAGCAGCTCAGCCGGGACAGGGGAAGATACGCAGTATTTT.

The chain recombines TRBV2 with TRBJ2-3; D unclear. From germline, CDR1 is SNHLY and CDR2 FYNNEI. The CDR3 extends over 14 amino acids. Trimming stripped 5 bases from V and 6 bases from J, with 15 bases between. Written as DNA, the CDR3 is TGTGCCAGCAGTCCTCCTTCTCTACGGGATACGCAGTATTTT. Translated: CASSPPSLRDTQYF.

The chain recombines TRBV5-1 with TRBJ2-5, with TRBD2 matching 10 bases. V was clipped by 0 bases and J by 5 bases; unmatched bases: 4. The V gene's germline CDR1 is SGHRS and CDR2 YFSETQ. This CDR3 is built from 15 residues. CDR3 protein: CASSLVAGGEETQYF. In DNA, the CDR3 is TGCGCCAGCAGCTTGGTAGCGGGAGGTGAGGAGACCCAGTACTTC.

The J gene is TRBJ1-1, the V gene TRBV4-1; 7 nucleotides line up with TRBD1. This CDR3 is built from 16 residues. The junction had 8 bases not matched to a gene; V was cut back by 4 bases and J by 0 bases. Germline lookup yields CDR1 MGHRA and CDR2 YSYEKL. CDR3 sequence reads: CASSPKTGPMNTEAFF. In DNA, the CDR3 is TGCGCCAGCAGCCCTAAGACAGGGCCCATGAACACTGAAGCTTTCTTT.

The CDR3 DNA follows: TGTGCCAGCAGCCCGGGGGGCAGGGATTATGGCTACACCTTC. This sequence encodes CASSPGGRDYGYTF. The chain is built from TRBV7-2 and TRBJ1-2, with a possible D match to TRBD1 (6 bases). Germline lookup yields CDR1 SGHTA and CDR2 FQGNSA. The CDR3 has 14 residues. With 5 bases removed from V and 5 bases from J, the gap between germline ends came to 15 bases.

The chain employs TRBV2 and TRBJ1-4, with 8 positions matching TRBD1. V trimming: 4 bases; J trimming: 5 bases; junction bases outside the gene matches: 6. Germline CDR1 SNHLY, CDR2 FYNNEI. The length of the CDR3 is 15 residues. CDR3 sequence: CASSVQDRVNEKLFF. CDR3 nucleotide sequence: TGTGCCAGCAGTGTACAGGACAGGGTAAATGAAAAACTGTTTTTT.

The chain combines TRBV18 with TRBJ1-4, with D possibly matching TRBD1 (5 bases). The CDR3 runs to 15 residues. V dropped 6 bases and J dropped 2 bases, with 13 bases sitting between them. Per the germline V gene, CDR1 is KGHSH and CDR2 is LQKENI. The DNA for the CDR3 is TGTGCCAGCTCGTCCGGGGGAGCGACTAATGAAAAACTGTTTTTT. This translates into CASSSGGATNEKLFF.

A single count supports this clone. This chain uses TRBV5-1 with TRBJ2-5; weak D call: TRBD1 (6 bases). V was pared by 1 base and J by 5 bases, with 18 bases between. The length of the CDR3 is 16 residues. Germline assignment: CDR1 SGHRS and CDR2 YFSETQ. CDR3 region: CASSLSAGDDGETQYF. Written as DNA, the CDR3 is TGCGCCAGCAGCTTGTCTGCAGGGGACGATGGTGAGACCCAGTACTTC.

The V gene is TRBV6-6, the J gene TRBJ2-1, with 11 positions matching TRBD2. V trimming: 7 bases; J trimming: 4 bases; junction bases outside the gene matches: 3. This CDR3 spans 14 amino acids. Germline lookup yields CDR1 MNHNY and CDR2 SVGAGI (reference sequence). The DNA for the CDR3 is TGTGCCAGCACCCGACTAGCGGGATACAATGAGCAGTTCTTC. Its translation is CASTRLAGYNEQFF.

This clone was detected only a few times. The genes are TRBV5-8 and TRBJ2-1; 9 nucleotides agree with TRBD2. Germline lookup yields CDR1 SGHTS and CDR2 YDEGEE. This CDR3 comprises 18 residues. The J segment lost 4 bases and the V segment lost 0 bases, leaving 11 bases of the junction unmatched. In DNA, the CDR3 is TGTGCCAGCAGCTTGGCCAGACTAGCGGTGACTCGGTACAATGAGCAGTTCTTC. Translating it yields CASSLARLAVTRYNEQFF.

Regarding this clone: One end of the junction does not line up with germline, which may come from a read error. This chain uses TRBV6-5 with TRBJ2-1, with 9 bases that match TRBD1. Germline-derived CDR1 and CDR2 are MNHEY and SVGAGI. The CDR3 is made up of 15 amino acids. This chain's CDR3 is CASSPQDRGYNEQFF. The CDR3 DNA is TGTGCCAGCAGTCCCCAGGACAGGGGATACAATGAACAGTTCTTC.

The chain employs TRBV11-2 and TRBJ1-5; D is possibly TRBD1 (6 bases). This CDR3 is 13 amino acids long. Germline V gene data show CDR1 as SGHAT and CDR2 as FQNNGV. The germline V and J ends were trimmed by 5 bases and 4 bases, with 9 bases remaining between them. CDR3 DNA: TGTGCCAGCAGCCCACAGGGTAATCAGCCCCAGCATTTT. Translated: CASSPQGNQPQHF. Variable domain in full (rest from reference TRBV11-2 and TRBJ1-5): EAGVAQSPRYKIIEKRQSVAFWCNPISGHATLYWYQQILGQGPKLLIQFQNNGVVDDSQLPKDRFSAERLKGVDSTLKIQPAKLEDSAVYLCASSPQGNQPQHFGDGTRLSIL.

The chain combines TRBV9 with TRBJ2-1, with 7 bases aligning to TRBD2. The V gene's germline CDR1 is SGDLS and CDR2 YYNGEE. The ends lost 5 bases at V and 0 bases at J; junction bases unmatched: 5. CDR3 length equals 15 residues. CDR3 DNA sequence: TGTGCCAGCAGTAGTAGCGGGTCCTCCTACAATGAGCAGTTCTTC. Translated, it gives CASSSSGSSYNEQFF.

The genes are TRBV5-1 and TRBJ2-2; 7 bases agree with TRBD2. There are 15 residues in the CDR3. Germline trimming cut 2 bases from V and 4 bases from J; bases unmatched to any gene: 5. In germline, CDR1 is SGHRS, CDR2 YFSETQ. CDR3 in amino acids: CASSLLAGATGELFF. The DNA for the CDR3 is TGCGCCAGCAGCTTACTGGCGGGAGCCACCGGGGAGCTGTTTTTT.

CDR3 amino acids: CASSFGSYPYSPLHF. CDR3 coding DNA: TGTGCCAGCAGTTTCGGGAGCTATCCCTATTCACCCCTCCACTTT. This chain links TRBV27 with TRBJ1-6; D ambiguous. Germline-derived CDR1 and CDR2 are MNHEY and SMNVEV (reference sequence). The CDR3 is made up of 15 amino acids. Trimming removed 3 bases from V and 8 bases from J, with 14 bases in between.

The V and J genes are TRBV7-9 and TRBJ2-5; maybe TRBD2 (6 bases). The CDR3 is 13 amino acids. Trimming left V 5 bases short and J 5 bases short, with 12 bases between. The V gene's germline CDR1 is SEHNR and CDR2 FQNEAQ (reference sequence). The CDR3 spells CASSRSGTETQYF. The DNA of the CDR3 is TGTGCCAGCAGCCGTAGCGGAACTGAGACCCAGTACTTC.

V is TRBV6-5 and J is TRBJ1-2, with D possibly TRBD1 on 6 matching bases. The V and J ends lost 0 bases and 3 bases respectively, with 14 bases between them. Germline CDR1 reads MNHEY; CDR2 reads SVGAGI. The CDR3 totals 16 residues. The CDR3 here is CASSYSIDRRYYGYTF. The CDR3 DNA is TGTGCCAGCAGTTACTCGATCGACAGGCGATACTATGGCTACACCTTC.

This sequence joins TRBV19 and TRBJ1-2, with 11 bases identical to TRBD1. V lost 4 bases, J lost 0 bases, and 7 bases stayed unmatched. The CDR3 sequence is 17 residues long. Germline loops: CDR1 LNHDA, CDR2 SQIVND (reference sequence). CDR3 in amino acids: CASSRPGGQGANYGYTF. CDR3 DNA: TGTGCCAGTAGTAGGCCGGGGGGACAGGGGGCTAACTATGGCTACACCTTC.

The gene calls are TRBV5-5 and TRBJ2-3, with TRBD2 identical over 14 bases. Germline values: CDR1 SGHKS, CDR2 YYEKEE (reference sequence). The trim removed 4 bases at V and 3 bases at J, leaving 7 bases unmatched. This CDR3 region has 17 residues. The CDR3 sequence is CASSLGLAGGFTDTQYF. The DNA for the CDR3 is TGTGCCAGCAGCCTCGGACTAGCGGGAGGATTTACAGATACGCAGTATTTT.

This chain uses TRBV7-3 with TRBJ2-5, with D tentatively TRBD2 (6 bases). Germline V gives CDR1 SGHTA, CDR2 FQGTGA. The V gene lost 5 bases and the J gene lost 3 bases, with 10 bases spanning the gap. CDR3 length: 13 residues. CDR3 in amino acids: CASSTRREETQYF. The CDR3 DNA reads as TGTGCCAGCAGCACGCGGAGGGAAGAGACCCAGTACTTC.

V is TRBV18 and J is TRBJ2-1; a weak D match, TRBD1 (6 bases). The CDR3 has 16 residues. The germline V and J ends were trimmed by 5 bases and 2 bases, with 16 bases remaining between them. Germline CDR1 KGHSH, CDR2 LQKENI. CDR3 nucleotides: TGTGCCAGCTCATCTGGGGGCCCCTTAACCTACAATGAGCAGTTCTTC. Residues: CASSSGGPLTYNEQFF.